These T cell receptor beta chains were read from a single sample in a study of blood T cell repertoires in COVID-19. The protocol was immunoSEQ multiplex PCR, while the TCRdb copy is restricted to in-frame clones and leaves out a portion. Here the sample spans 95,000 to 120,000 clones, 70% to 90% being singletons. Input material: peripheral blood. These receptors were obtained from a man aged 40-55 years with acute or convalescent COVID-19. Both conserved end residues are part of each CDR3. The D gene is left open where the match is weak. Only some rows state a clone size, as once, few, many or a class for expanded clones.

>-|TRBV5-1|TRBJ1-2|13|-
TGCGCCAGCAGCGACGGACAGAGATTCGGCTACACCTTC
CASSDGQRFGYTF
>-|TRBV6-6|TRBJ2-1|16|TRBD2
TGTGCCAGCAGTTACTTCGGGACTAGCGGGGGGACTGAGCAGTTCTTC
CASSYFGTSGGTEQFF
>-|TRBV6-2/TRBV6-3|TRBJ2-7|14|-
TGTGCCAGCAGTTACTCGATGACCAGGGACGAGCAGTACTTC
CASSYSMTRDEQYF
>once|TRBV7-2|TRBJ1-1|13|-
TGTGCCAGCAGCAACAGGGTGAACACTGAAGCTTTCTTT
CASSNRVNTEAFF
>-|TRBV6-4|TRBJ2-1|13|-
TGTGCCAGCAGTGATGATAGCTCCGGTGAGCAGTTCTTC
CASSDDSSGEQFF
>-|TRBV11-2|TRBJ2-7|14|TRBD2
TGTGCCAGCAGCACCTCTAGCGGGGGTTACGAGCAGTACTTC
CASSTSSGGYEQYF
>-|TRBV11-2|TRBJ2-2|18|TRBD1
TGTGCCAGCAGCTTAGGCGAAGGGACAGACAGTTTCACCGGGGAGCTGTTTTTT
CASSLGEGTDSFTGELFF
>-|TRBV6-2/TRBV6-3|TRBJ2-7|13|-
TGTGCCAGCAGTTATGGGGGCAAGGTCGGCCAGTACTTC
CASSYGGKVGQYF
>-|TRBV5-6|TRBJ1-4|14|TRBD1
TGTGCCAGCAGCCAAATTAATCCAGGGGGAAAACTGTTTTTT
CASSQINPGGKLFF
>once|TRBV24-1|TRBJ2-6|18|TRBD1
TGTGCCACCAGTGCCCGGACAGGGAAGAGCTCTGGGGCCAACGTCCTGACTTTC
CATSARTGKSSGANVLTF
>-|TRBV29-1|TRBJ1-1|11|-
TGCAGCGTTTATTCGGTAAATGAAGCTTTCTTT
CSVYSVNEAFF
>-|TRBV11-2|TRBJ1-6|15|TRBD1
TGTGCCAGCAGCCGACGGACAGGGGGGAATTCACCCCTCCACTTT
CASSRRTGGNSPLHF
>-|TRBV6-5|TRBJ1-1|16|TRBD1
TGTGCCAGCAGTTCTTATGCCGGGACAGGGAGCACTGAAGCTTTCTTT
CASSSYAGTGSTEAFF
>few|TRBV7-3|TRBJ2-5|13|-
TGTGCCAGCAGCCCAGCTGCGGGGGAGACCCAGTACTTC
CASSPAAGETQYF
>-|TRBV29-1|TRBJ1-2|14|TRBD1
TGCAGCGTTGAAGATGGGGACAGGGGTTACGGCTACACCTTC
CSVEDGDRGYGYTF
>-|TRBV5-6|TRBJ2-5|16|-
TGTGCCAGCAGCCCGGTTGGGGGGACCCTCCAAGAGACCCAGTACTTC
CASSPVGGTLQETQYF
>-|TRBV7-9|TRBJ1-1|14|-
TGTGCCAGCAGCTTAGGTCTTAAAGGGGCTGAAGCTTTCTTT
CASSLGLKGAEAFF
>-|TRBV12-5|TRBJ2-3|16|-
TGTGCTAGTGGTCCCCCTTTGGGTGGGCCCACAGATACGCAGTATTTT
CASGPPLGGPTDTQYF
>once|TRBV5-1|TRBJ1-1|14|TRBD1
TGCGCCAGCAGCGGACAGGGGGGGAACACTGAAGCTTTCTTT
CASSGQGGNTEAFF
>-|TRBV4-3|TRBJ2-1|15|-
TGCGCCAGCAGCCCGGGAGTCAGCTCCTACAATGAGCAGTTCTTC
CASSPGVSSYNEQFF
>-|TRBV19|TRBJ1-6|14|TRBD1
TGTGCCAGTAGTATTGACAGGGTCGGTTCACCCCTCCACTTT
CASSIDRVGSPLHF
>-|TRBV9|TRBJ2-1|14|TRBD1
TGTGCCAGCAGCGTCCGGGACAGCCGCAATGAGCAGTTCTTC
CASSVRDSRNEQFF
>-|TRBV7-3|TRBJ2-2|15|-
TGTGCCAGCAGCTCAGGGGTCGCGAACACCGGGGAGCTGTTTTTT
CASSSGVANTGELFF
>few|TRBV4-1|TRBJ2-2|14|TRBD1
TGCGCCAGCAGCCAACCAGGGGGTACCGGGGAGCTGTTTTTT
CASSQPGGTGELFF
>-|TRBV19|TRBJ2-7|11|TRBD1
TGTGCCACGGGACAGTCCTACGAGCAGTACTTC
CATGQSYEQYF
>-|TRBV7-2|TRBJ1-2|15|-
TGTGCCAGCAGCTTAAAGGCGGGAGCTAACTATGGCTACACCTTC
CASSLKAGANYGYTF
>few|TRBV7-3|TRBJ1-1|13|-
TGTGCCAGCAGCCGACAGATGAACACTGAAGCTTTCTTT
CASSRQMNTEAFF
>-|TRBV5-8|TRBJ2-1|13|-
TGTGCCAGCAGCTTGGAGACATACAATGAGCAGTTCTTC
CASSLETYNEQFF
>-|TRBV4-1|TRBJ1-5|16|TRBD1
TGCGCCAGCAGCCAAGAGGACAGGGGGGGCAATCAGCCCCAGCATTTT
CASSQEDRGGNQPQHF
>once|TRBV4-1|TRBJ2-3|17|-
TGCGCCAGCAGCCAAGAAAAAATAGGGAGCGGCACAGATACGCAGTATTTT
CASSQEKIGSGTDTQYF
>-|TRBV7-8|TRBJ2-1|14|-
TGTGCCAGCAGCTTCCGGGACTTCTCAAATGAGCAGTTCTTC
CASSFRDFSNEQFF
>-|TRBV9|TRBJ2-2|17|TRBD2
TGTGCCAGCAGCGTAGGCCCTAGCGGGGGGAATACCGGGGAGCTGTTTTTT
CASSVGPSGGNTGELFF
>-|TRBV21-1|TRBJ2-7|15|-
TGTGCCAGCAGCAGAACCGCCAGGGGGATCTACGAGCAGTACTTC
CASSRTARGIYEQYF
>few|TRBV7-9|TRBJ2-3|16|-
TGTGCCAGCAGCTTAGGAAGGACTACTAGCACAGATACGCAGTATTTT
CASSLGRTTSTDTQYF
>-|TRBV5-6|TRBJ1-1|15|-
TGTGCCAGCAGCTACCTGGGGGGGTTGAACACTGAAGCTTTCTTT
CASSYLGGLNTEAFF
>once|TRBV10-3|TRBJ2-2|14|-
TGTGCCATCAGGCCCTGGCAGAACACCGGGGAGCTGTTTTTT
CAIRPWQNTGELFF
>-|TRBV5-8|TRBJ1-2|14|TRBD1
TGTGCCAGCAGCCCGAGGACAGGGAGCTATGGCTACACCTTC
CASSPRTGSYGYTF
>-|TRBV19|TRBJ1-5|18|TRBD1
TGTGCCAGTAAATCAAGATCGACAGGGGGCCTTTTAAATCAGCCCCAGCATTTT
CASKSRSTGGLLNQPQHF
>-|TRBV9|TRBJ2-5|14|-
TGTGCCAGCAGCGTGGGGCAGATCCAAGAGACCCAGTACTTC
CASSVGQIQETQYF
>-|TRBV5-5|TRBJ1-1|14|-
TGTGCCAGCAGCCCATCAGGCGGGGACACTGAAGCTTTCTTT
CASSPSGGDTEAFF
>-|TRBV7-3|TRBJ2-3|15|TRBD1
TGTGCCAGCAGTTACAGGGGTGGGGGACCAGATACGCAGTATTTT
CASSYRGGGPDTQYF
>-|TRBV5-1|TRBJ2-7|16|-
TGCGCCAGCAGCTTGGATGGGACACAAAGCTCCTACGAGCAGTACTTC
CASSLDGTQSSYEQYF
>once|TRBV18|TRBJ2-7|13|-
TGTGCCAGCTCACTGTCAGAAAACTACGAGCAGTACTTC
CASSLSENYEQYF